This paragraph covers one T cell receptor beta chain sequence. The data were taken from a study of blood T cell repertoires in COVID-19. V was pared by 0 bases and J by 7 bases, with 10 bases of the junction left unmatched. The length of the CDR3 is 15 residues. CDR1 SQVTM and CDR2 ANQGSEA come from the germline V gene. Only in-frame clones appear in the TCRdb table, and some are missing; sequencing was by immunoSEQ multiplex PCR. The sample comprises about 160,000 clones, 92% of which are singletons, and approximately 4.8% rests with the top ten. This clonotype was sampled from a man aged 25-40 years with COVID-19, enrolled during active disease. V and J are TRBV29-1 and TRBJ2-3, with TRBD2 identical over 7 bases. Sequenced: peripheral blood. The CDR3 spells CSVEDFAGASNTQYF. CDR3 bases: TGCAGCGTTGAAGATTTCGCGGGAGCGTCCAATACGCAGTATTTT.